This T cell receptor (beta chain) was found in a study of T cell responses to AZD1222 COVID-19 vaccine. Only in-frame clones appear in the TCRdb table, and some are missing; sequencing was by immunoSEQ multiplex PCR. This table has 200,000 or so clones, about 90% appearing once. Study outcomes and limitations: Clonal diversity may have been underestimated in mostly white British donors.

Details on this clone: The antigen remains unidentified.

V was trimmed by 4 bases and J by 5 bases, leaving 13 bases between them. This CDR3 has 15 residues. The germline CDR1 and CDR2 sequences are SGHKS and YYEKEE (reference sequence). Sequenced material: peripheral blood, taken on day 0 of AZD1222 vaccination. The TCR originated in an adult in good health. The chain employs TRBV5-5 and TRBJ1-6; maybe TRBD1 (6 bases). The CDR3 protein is CASSLGTSNNSPLHF. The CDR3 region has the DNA TGTGCCAGCAGCCTGGGGACATCTAATAATTCACCCCTCCACTTT.